The present T cell receptor beta chain was sequenced within a study of blood T cell repertoires in COVID-19. Assignments of participants to cohorts depended upon their own reported clinical history. Donors of Cohort 3 who recovered were those that had two negative PCRs, clearance, or symptom resolution. Per the original data handling: Reference gene primer amplification in the assay estimated nucleated cell counts. The table came from immunoSEQ multiplex PCR; TCRdb's copy has only in-frame clones and leaves some out. V and J calls and clone size come straight from that table; D and trimming were deduced from the DNA. The sample has about 330,000 clones, over 70% seen once. Sequenced material: PBMCs or T cells enriched from blood (not recorded which). This clonotype was sampled from a man in his thirties or forties who had recovered from COVID-19.

The CDR3 sequence: CAAGTGGSGANVLTF. The DNA for the CDR3 is TGTGCCGCCGGGACAGGGGGATCTGGGGCCAACGTCCTGACTTTC. The chain recombines TRBV10-3 with TRBJ2-6; TRBD1 agrees at 11 bases. The CDR3 spans 15 residues. Germline values: CDR1 ENHRY, CDR2 SYGVKD. After removal of 11 bases from V and 1 base from J, the junction contained 4 bases not matched to a gene.